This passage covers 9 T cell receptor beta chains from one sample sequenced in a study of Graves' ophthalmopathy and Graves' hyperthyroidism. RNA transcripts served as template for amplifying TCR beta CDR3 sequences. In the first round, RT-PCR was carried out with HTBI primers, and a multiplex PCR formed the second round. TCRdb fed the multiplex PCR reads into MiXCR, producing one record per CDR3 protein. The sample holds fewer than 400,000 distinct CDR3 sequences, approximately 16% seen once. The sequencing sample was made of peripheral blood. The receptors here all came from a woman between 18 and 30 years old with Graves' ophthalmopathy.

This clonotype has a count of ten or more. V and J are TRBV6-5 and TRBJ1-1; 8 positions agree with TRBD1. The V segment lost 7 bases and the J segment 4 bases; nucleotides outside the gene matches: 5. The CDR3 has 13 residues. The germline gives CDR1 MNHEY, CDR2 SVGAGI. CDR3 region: CASIVTGGTEAFF. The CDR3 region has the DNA TGTGCCAGCATAGTCACAGGGGGCACTGAAGCTTTCTTT.

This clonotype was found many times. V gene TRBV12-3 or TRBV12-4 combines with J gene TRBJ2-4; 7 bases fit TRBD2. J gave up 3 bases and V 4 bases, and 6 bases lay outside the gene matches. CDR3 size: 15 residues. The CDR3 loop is CASSSGTGGKNIQYF. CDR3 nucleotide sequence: TGTGCCAGCAGTTCCGGGACGGGGGGCAAAAACATTCAGTACTTC.

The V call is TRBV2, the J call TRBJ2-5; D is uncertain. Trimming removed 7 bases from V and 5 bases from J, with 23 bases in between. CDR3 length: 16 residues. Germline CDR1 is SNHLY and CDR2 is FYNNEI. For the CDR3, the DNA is TGTGCCAGCATTCCCTCGGGCCGCCAATTCGCGGAGACCCAGTACTTC. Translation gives CASIPSGRQFAETQYF.

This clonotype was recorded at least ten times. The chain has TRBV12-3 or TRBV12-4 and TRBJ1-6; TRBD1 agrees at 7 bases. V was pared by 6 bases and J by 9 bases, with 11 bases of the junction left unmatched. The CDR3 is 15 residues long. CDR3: CASRSTGTAGSPLHF. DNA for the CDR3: TGTGCCAGCAGGTCTACCGGGACAGCCGGTTCACCCCTCCACTTT.

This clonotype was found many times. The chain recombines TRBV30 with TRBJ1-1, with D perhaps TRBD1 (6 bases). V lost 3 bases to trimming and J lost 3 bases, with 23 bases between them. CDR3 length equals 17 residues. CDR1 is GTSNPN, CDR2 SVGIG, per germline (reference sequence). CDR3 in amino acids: CAWSFPFYGGSYTEAFF. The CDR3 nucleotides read TGTGCCTGGAGCTTTCCCTTCTACGGGGGCAGTTACACTGAAGCTTTCTTT.

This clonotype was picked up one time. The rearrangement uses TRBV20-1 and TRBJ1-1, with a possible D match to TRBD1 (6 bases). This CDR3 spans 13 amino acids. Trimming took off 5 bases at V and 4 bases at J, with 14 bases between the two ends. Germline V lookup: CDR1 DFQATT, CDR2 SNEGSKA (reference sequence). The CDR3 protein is CSAYRDTVTEAFF. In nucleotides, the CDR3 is TGCAGTGCTTACCGGGACACCGTCACTGAAGCTTTCTTT.

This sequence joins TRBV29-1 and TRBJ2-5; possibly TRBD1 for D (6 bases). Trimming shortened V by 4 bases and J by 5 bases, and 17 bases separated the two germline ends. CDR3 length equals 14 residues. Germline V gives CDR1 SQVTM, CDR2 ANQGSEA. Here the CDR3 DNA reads TGCAGCGTTGCTTCCACAGGGTCCGGGGAGACCCAGTACTTC. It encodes CSVASTGSGETQYF.

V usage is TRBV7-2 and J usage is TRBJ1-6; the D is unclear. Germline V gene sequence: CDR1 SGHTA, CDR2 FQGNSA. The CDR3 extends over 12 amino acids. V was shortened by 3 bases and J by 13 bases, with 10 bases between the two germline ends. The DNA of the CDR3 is TGTGCCAGCAGCTTTGAGGGTAACCCCCTCCACTTT. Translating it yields CASSFEGNPLHF.

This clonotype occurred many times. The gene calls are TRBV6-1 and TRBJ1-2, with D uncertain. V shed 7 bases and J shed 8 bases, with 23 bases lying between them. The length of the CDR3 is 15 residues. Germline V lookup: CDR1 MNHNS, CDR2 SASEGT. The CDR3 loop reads CASNQGPQRAPGYTF. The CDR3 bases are TGTGCCAGCAACCAAGGGCCCCAAAGGGCGCCCGGCTACACCTTC.